This T cell receptor beta chain was identified during a study of CD8 T cells in ankylosing spondylitis. Study-level findings and limits: As for the disease-linked clones, they showed a CD8+ phenotype and occurred at relatively low frequencies in peripheral blood. Characteristic, it appeared, of ankylosing spondylitis blood was a TCR beta motif of seven or eight highly homologous variants.

As to this clonotype: Its antigen is as yet unknown.

CDR1 and CDR2 (germline): MGHRA, YSYEKL. CDR3 size: 12 residues. V lost 5 bases and J 2 bases, leaving 7 bases between the germline ends. In making TCR beta libraries, quantitative 5'-RACE with molecular barcodes was used. TCRdb itself ran the 5' RACE reads through MiXCR, one entry per CDR3 protein. Of approximately 200,000 distinct CDR3 sequences listed, more than 10% were seen once; the top ten hold about 17%. The specimen sequenced was blood, either unsorted or a sorted T cell fraction (not recorded which). The clonotype was recovered from a male donor with ankylosing spondylitis or in good health (not recorded which). The chain employs TRBV4-1 and TRBJ2-7; D is unclear. CDR3 nucleotides: TGCGCCAGCAGCGAGTTACCCTACGAGCAGTACTTC. Encoded protein: CASSELPYEQYF.